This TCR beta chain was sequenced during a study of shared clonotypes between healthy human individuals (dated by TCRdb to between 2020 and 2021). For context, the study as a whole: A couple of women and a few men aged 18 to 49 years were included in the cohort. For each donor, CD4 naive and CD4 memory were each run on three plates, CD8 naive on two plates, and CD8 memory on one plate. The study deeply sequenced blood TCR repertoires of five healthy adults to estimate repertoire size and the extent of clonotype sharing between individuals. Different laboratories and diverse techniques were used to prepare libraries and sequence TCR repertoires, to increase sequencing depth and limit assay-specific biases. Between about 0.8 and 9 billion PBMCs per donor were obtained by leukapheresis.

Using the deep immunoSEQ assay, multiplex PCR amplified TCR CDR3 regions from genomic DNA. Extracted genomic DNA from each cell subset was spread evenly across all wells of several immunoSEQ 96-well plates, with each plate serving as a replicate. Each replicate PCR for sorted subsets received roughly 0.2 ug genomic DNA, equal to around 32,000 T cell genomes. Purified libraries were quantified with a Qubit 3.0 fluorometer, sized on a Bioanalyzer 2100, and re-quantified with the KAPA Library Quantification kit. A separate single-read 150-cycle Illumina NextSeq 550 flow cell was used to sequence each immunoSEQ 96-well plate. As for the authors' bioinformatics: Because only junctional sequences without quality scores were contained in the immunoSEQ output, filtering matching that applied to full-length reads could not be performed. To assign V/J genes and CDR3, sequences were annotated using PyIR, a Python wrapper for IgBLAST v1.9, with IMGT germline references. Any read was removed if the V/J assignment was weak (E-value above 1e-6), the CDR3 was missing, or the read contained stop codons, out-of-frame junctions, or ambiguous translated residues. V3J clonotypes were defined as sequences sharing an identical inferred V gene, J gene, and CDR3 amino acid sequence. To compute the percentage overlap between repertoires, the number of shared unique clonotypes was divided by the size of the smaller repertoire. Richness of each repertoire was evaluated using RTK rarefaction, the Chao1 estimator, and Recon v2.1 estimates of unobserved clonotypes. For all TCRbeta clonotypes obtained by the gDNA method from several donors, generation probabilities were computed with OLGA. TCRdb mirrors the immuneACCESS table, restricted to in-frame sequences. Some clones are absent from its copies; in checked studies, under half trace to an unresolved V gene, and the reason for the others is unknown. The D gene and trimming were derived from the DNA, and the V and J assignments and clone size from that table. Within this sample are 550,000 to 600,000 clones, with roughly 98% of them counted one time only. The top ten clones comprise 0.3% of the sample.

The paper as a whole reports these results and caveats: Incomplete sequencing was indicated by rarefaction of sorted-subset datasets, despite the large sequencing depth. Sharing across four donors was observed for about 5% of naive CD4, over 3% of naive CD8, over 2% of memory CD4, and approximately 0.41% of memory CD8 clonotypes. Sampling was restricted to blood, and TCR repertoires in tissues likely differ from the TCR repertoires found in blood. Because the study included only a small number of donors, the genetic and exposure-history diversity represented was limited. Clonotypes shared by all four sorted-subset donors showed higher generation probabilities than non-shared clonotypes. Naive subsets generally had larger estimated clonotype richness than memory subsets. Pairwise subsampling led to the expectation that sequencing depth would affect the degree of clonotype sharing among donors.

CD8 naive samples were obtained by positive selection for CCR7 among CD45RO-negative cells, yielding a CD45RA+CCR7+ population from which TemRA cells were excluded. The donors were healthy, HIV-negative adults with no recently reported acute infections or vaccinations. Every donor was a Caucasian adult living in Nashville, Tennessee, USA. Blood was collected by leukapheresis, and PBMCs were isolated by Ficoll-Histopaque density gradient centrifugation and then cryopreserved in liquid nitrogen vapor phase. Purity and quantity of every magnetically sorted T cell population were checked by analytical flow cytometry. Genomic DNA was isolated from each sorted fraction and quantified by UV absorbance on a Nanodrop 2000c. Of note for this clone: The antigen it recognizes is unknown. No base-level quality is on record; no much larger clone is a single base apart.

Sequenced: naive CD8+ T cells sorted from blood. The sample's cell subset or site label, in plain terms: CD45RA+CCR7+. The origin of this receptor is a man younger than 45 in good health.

DNA sequence: TGTGCCAGTAGCTTGGATTCCGCTGGGGTCGAGCAGTACTTC. It is translated as CASSLDSAGVEQYF. Rearrangement joined TRBV19 to TRBJ2-7; no D gene is confidently identified. V is pared back by 6 bases and J by 6 bases, with 18 bases lying between the germline termini. The CDR3, cysteine through phenylalanine, is 14 amino acids long. Just the 42-base CDR3 DNA is kept, in frame starting at base 1. The CDR1 and CDR2 encoded by the germline V gene (reference sequence) are LNHDA and SQIVND.